One T cell receptor beta chain is described in this entry. This CDR3 is built from 14 residues. The germline V gene encodes CDR1 SEHNR and CDR2 FQNEAQ (reference sequence). Trimming stripped 5 bases from V and 5 bases from J, with 12 bases between. Here immunoSEQ multiplex PCR was the method, and the copy in TCRdb shows in-frame clones only, minus some. Of some 37,000 clones listed, 75% to 95% are singletons. These data originate in a study of T cell changes during pregnancy in multiple sclerosis. The source material was CD8+ T cells from peripheral blood mononuclear cells, sampled after pregnancy. V usage is TRBV7-9 and J usage is TRBJ1-4; a weak D match, TRBD1 (6 bases). This clonotype was sampled from a female donor with multiple sclerosis, enrolled in a pregnancy study. CDR3 DNA sequence: TGTGCCAGCAGCCAGACAGGACACAATGAAAAACTGTTTTTT. As protein: CASSQTGHNEKLFF. Full variable domain (remainder filled in from reference TRBV7-9 and TRBJ1-4): DTGVSQNPRHKITKRGQNVTFRCDPISEHNRLYWYRQTLGQGPEFLTYFQNEAQLEKSRLLSDRFSAERPKGSFSTLEIQRTEQGDSAMYLCASSQTGHNEKLFFGSGTQLSVL.